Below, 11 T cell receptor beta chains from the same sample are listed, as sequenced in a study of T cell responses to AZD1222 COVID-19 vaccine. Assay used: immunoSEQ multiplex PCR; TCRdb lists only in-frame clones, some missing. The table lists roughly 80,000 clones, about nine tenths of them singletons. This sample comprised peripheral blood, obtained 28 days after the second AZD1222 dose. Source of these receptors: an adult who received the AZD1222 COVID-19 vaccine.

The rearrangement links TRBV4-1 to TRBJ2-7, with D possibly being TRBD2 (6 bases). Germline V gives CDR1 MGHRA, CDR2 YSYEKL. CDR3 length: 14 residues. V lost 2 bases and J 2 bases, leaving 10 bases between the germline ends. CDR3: CASSQISGTYEQYF. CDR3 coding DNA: TGCGCCAGCAGCCAAATTAGCGGTACCTACGAGCAGTACTTC.

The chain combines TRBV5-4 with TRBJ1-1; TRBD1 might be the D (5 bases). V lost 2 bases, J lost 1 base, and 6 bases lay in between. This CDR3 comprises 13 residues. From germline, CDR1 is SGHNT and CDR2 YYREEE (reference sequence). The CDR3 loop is CASSFDRNTEAFF. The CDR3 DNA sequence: TGTGCCAGCAGCTTTGACAGGAACACTGAAGCTTTCTTT.

The CDR3 DNA is TGCAGCGTTGGGACAGGGGGCGGCGGCTACACCTTC. Amino acid sequence: CSVGTGGGGYTF. V usage is TRBV29-1 and J usage is TRBJ1-2, with 11 bases identical to TRBD1. CDR1 SQVTM and CDR2 ANQGSEA come from the germline V gene. This CDR3 is built from 12 residues. V lost 4 bases to trimming and J lost 8 bases; unmatched junction nucleotides: 3.

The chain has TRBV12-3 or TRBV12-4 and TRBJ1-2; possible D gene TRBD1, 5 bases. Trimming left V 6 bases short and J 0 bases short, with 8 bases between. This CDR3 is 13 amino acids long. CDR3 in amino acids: CASSRDANYGYTF. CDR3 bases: TGTGCCAGCAGCAGGGATGCTAACTATGGCTACACCTTC.

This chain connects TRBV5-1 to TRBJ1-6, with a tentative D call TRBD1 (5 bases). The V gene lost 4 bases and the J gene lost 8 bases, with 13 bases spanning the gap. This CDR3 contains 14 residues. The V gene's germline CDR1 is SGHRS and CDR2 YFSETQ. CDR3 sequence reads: CASSPGGLDSPLHF. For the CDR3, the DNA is TGCGCCAGCAGCCCCGGGGGACTCGATTCACCCCTCCACTTT.

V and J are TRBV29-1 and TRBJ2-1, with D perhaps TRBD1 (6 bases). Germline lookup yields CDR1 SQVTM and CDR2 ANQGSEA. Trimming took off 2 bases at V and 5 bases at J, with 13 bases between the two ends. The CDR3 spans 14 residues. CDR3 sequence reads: CSVEQGKVHNEQFF. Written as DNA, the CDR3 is TGCAGCGTTGAACAGGGGAAGGTTCACAATGAGCAGTTCTTC.

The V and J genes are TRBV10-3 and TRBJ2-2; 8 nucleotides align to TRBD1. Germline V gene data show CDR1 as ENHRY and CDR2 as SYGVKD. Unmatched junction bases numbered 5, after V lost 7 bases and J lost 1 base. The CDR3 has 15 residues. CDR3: CAINHGQGNTGELFF. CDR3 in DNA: TGTGCCATCAATCACGGACAGGGGAACACCGGGGAGCTGTTTTTT.

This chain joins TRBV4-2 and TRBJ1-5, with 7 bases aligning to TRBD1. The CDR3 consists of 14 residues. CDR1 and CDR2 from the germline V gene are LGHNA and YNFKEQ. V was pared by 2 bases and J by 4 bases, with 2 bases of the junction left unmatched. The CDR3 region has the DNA TGTGCCAGCAGCCAAACAGGGGATAATCAGCCCCAGCATTTT. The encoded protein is CASSQTGDNQPQHF.

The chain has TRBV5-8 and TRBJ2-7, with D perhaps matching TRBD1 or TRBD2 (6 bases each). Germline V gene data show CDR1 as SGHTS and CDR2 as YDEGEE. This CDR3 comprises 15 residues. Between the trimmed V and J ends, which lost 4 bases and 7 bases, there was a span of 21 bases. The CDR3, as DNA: TGTGCCAGCAGCAAAGGCGGGACAAAGGTGCGTGAGCAGTACTTC. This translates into CASSKGGTKVREQYF.

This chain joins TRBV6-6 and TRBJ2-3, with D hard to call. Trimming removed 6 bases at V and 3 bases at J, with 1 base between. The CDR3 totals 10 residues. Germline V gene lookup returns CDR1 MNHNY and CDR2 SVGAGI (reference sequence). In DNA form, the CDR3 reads TGTGCCAGCAGAACAGATACGCAGTATTTT. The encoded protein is CASRTDTQYF.

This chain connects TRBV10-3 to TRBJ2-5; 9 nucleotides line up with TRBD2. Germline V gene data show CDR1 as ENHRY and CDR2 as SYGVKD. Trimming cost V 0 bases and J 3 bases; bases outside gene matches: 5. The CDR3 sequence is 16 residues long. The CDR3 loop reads CAISESKAGGEETQYF. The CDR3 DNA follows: TGTGCCATCAGTGAGTCGAAAGCGGGGGGCGAAGAGACCCAGTACTTC.